Here is one T cell receptor beta chain with its context. This clone came up once. What antigen it recognizes has not been identified. Base quality data are lacking; no much larger clone is found one base away. This record belongs to a study of control samples from healthy donors and cancer patients (dated by TCRdb to the early 2020s). Sequences SEHNR (CDR1) and FQNEAQ (CDR2) are obtained from the germline V gene (reference sequence). At the junction V is shortened by 7 bases and J by 3 bases, with 19 bases in between. Taken from cysteine to phenylalanine, the CDR3 has 16 residues. Here the CDR3 DNA is all that survives: 48 bases in frame from base 1. Libraries were constructed by the immunoSEQ multiplex PCR assay. The table comes from immuneACCESS by way of TCRdb, which keeps in-frame sequences with V and J called. Part of the clones is missing from these tables; in studies checked, under half for an unresolved V gene and the rest for unknown reasons. In this sample the table shows 400,000 to 450,000 clones, about nine tenths of which occur a single time. The ten most abundant clones make up around 6.8% of the sample.

Sequencing input: PBMCs. This TCR was recovered from a man aged 40-49 years with head and neck cancer. The sequence links TRBV7-9 to TRBJ1-5; TRBD1 might be the D gene, on 6 matching bases. The CDR3 protein sequence reads: CASTQTIGGLNQPQHF. The nucleotides read TGTGCCAGCACCCAAACCATCGGGGGGCTCAATCAGCCCCAGCATTTT.